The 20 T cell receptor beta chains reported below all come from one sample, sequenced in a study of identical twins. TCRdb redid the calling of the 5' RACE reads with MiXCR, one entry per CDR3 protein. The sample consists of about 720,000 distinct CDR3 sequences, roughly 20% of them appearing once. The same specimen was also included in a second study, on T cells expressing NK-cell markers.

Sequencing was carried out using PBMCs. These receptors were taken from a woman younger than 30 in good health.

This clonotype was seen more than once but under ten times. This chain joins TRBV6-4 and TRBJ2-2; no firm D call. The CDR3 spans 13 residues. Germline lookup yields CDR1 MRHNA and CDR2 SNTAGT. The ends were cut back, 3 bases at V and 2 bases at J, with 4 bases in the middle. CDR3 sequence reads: CASSEGNTGELFF. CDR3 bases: TGTGCCAGCAGTGAGGGCAACACCGGGGAGCTGTTTTTT.

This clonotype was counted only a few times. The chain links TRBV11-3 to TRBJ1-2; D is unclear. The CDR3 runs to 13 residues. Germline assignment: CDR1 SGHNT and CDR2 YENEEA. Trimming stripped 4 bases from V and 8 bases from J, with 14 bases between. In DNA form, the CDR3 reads TGTGCCAGCAGCTCTCGCCAGACGGGGGGCTACACCTTC. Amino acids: CASSSRQTGGYTF.

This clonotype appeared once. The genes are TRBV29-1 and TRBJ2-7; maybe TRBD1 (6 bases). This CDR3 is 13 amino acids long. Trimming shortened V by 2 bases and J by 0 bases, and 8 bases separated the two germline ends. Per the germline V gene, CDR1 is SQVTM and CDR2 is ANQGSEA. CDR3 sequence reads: CSVELGASYEQYF. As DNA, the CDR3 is TGCAGCGTTGAACTGGGGGCCTCCTACGAGCAGTACTTC.

The CDR3 loop reads CASSLAGRGYSGGSEAFF. The CDR3 nucleotides are TGCGCCAGCAGCTTGGCGGGCAGGGGGTATTCTGGAGGTTCTGAAGCTTTCTTT. This chain joins TRBV5-1 and TRBJ1-1; 7 bases fit TRBD1. The CDR3 spans 18 residues. Germline values: CDR1 SGHRS, CDR2 YFSETQ. Germline trimming cut 0 bases from V and 6 bases from J; bases unmatched to any gene: 17. Using reference TRBV5-1 and TRBJ1-1 for the parts outside the CDR3, the full variable domain is KAGVTQTPRYLIKTRGQQVTLSCSPISGHRSVSWYQQTPGQGLQFLFEYFSETQRNKGNFPGRFSGRQFSNSRSEMNVSTLELGDSALYLCASSLAGRGYSGGSEAFFGQGTRLTVV.

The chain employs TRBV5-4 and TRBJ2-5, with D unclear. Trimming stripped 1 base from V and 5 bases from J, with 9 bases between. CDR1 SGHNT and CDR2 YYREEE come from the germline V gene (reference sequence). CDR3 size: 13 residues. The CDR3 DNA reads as TGTGCCAGCAGCTTGCCCGACCGGGAGACCCAGTACTTC. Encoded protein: CASSLPDRETQYF.

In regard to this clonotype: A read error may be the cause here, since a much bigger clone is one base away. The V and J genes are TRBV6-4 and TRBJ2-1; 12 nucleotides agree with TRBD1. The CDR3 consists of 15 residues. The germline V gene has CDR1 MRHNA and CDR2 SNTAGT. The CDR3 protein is CASSEGQGAYNEQLF. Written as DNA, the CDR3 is TGTGCCAGCAGTGAGGGACAGGGGGCCTACAATGAGCAGCTCTTC.

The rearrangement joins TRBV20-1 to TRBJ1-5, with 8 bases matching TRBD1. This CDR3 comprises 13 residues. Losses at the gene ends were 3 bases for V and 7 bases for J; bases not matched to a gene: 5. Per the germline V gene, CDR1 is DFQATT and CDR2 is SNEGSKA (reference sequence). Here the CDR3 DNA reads TGCAGTGCTAGCAGGGGGCTGGGGCAGCCCCAGCATTTT. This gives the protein CSASRGLGQPQHF.

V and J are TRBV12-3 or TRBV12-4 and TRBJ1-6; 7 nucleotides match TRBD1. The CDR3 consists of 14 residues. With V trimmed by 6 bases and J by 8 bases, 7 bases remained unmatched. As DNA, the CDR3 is TGTGCCAGCAGCTCCGACAGGGTTGATTCACCCCTCCACTTT. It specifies CASSSDRVDSPLHF.

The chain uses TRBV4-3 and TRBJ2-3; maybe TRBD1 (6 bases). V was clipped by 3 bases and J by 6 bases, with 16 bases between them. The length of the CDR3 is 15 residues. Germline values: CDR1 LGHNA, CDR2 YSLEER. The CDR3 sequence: CASSQTRGFSDTQYF. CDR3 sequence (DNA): TGCGCCAGCAGCCAGACCAGGGGTTTCTCTGATACGCAGTATTTT.

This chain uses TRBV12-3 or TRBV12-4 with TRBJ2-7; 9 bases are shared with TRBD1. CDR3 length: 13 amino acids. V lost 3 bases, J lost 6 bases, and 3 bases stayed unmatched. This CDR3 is CASSLTTGGEQYF. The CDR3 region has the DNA TGTGCCAGCAGTTTGACGACAGGGGGCGAGCAGTACTTC.

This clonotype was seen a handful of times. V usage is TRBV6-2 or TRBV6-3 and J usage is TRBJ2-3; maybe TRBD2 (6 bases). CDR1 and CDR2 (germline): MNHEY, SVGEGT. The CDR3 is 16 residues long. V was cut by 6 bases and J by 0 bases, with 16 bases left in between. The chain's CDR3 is CASRDYTRGSTDTQYF. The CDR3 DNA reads TGTGCCAGCAGGGACTACACCCGTGGAAGCACAGATACGCAGTATTTT.

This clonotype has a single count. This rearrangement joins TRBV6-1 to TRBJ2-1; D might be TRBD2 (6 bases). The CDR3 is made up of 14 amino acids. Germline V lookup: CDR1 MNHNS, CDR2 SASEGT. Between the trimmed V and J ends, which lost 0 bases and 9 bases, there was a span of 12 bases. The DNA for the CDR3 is TGTGCCAGCAGTGAAGCAGCGGGTTTGGGTGAGCAGTTCTTC. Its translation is CASSEAAGLGEQFF.

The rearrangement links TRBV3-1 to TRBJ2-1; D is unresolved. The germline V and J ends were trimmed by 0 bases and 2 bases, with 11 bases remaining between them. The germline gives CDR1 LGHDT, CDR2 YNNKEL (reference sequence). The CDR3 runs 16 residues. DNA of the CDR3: TGTGCCAGCAGCCAAGAGACTCGATGGCCCTACAATGAGCAGTTCTTC. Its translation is CASSQETRWPYNEQFF.

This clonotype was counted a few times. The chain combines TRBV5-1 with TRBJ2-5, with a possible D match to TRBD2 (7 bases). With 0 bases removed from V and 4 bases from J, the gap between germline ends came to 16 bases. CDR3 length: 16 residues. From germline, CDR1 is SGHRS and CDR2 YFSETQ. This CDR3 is CASSLVAGVRGETQYF. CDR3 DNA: TGCGCCAGCAGCTTGGTCGCGGGAGTCAGGGGAGAGACCCAGTACTTC.

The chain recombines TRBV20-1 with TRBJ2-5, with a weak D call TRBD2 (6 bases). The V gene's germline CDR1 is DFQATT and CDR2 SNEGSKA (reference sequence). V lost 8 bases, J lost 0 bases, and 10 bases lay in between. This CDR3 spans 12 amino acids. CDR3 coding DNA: TGCAGTTGGGGACTGTACCAAGAGACCCAGTACTTC. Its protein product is CSWGLYQETQYF.

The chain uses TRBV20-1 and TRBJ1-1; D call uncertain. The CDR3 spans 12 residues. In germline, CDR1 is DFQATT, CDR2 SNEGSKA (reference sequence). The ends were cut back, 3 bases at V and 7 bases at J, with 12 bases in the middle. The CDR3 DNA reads TGCAGTGCTAGTGACGTTTACGGTGAAGCTTTCTTT. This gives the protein CSASDVYGEAFF.

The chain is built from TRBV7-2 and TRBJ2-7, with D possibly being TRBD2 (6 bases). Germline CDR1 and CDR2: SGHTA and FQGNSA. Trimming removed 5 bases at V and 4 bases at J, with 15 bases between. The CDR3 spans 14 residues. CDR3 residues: CASSARDGGYEQYF. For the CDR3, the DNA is TGTGCCAGCAGCGCCAGGGACGGGGGATACGAGCAGTACTTC. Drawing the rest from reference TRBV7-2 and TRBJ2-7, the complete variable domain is GAGVSQSPSNKVTEKGKDVELRCDPISGHTALYWYRQSLGQGLEFLIYFQGNSAPDKSGLPSDRFSAERTGGSVSTLTIQRTQQEDSAVYLCASSARDGGYEQYFGPGTRLTVT.

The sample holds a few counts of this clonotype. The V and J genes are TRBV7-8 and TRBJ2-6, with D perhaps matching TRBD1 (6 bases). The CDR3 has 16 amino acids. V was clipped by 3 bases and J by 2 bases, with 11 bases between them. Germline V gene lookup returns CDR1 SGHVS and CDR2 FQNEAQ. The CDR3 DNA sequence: TGTGCCAGCAGCTTCGAAACAGGGACTGGGGCCAACGTCCTGACTTTC. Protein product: CASSFETGTGANVLTF.

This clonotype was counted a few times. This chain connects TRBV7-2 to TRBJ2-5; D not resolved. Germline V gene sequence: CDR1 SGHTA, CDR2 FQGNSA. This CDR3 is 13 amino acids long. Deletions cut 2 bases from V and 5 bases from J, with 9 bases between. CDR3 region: CASSLMGLETQYF. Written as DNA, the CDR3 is TGTGCCAGCAGCTTAATGGGTCTGGAGACCCAGTACTTC.

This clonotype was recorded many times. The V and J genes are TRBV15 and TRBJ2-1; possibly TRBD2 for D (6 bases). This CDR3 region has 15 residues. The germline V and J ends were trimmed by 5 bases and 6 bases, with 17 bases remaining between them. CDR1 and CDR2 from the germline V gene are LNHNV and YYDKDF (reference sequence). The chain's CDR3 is CATSGRLGTGNEQFF. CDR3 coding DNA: TGTGCCACCAGCGGAAGACTAGGAACGGGCAATGAGCAGTTCTTC.